The 4 T cell receptor beta chains in this list originate from one sample, sequenced in a study of shared clonotypes between healthy human individuals. The repertoire was sequenced with immunoSEQ multiplex PCR; TCRdb's copy has only in-frame clones and lacks some. Altogether a few million clones are present, approximately 95% being singletons, with the ten largest covering 0.3% to 0.4%. The sequenced material came from naive CD4+ T cells from PBMCs. The subset: CD45RA+ positively selected. The receptor set was obtained from a man between 18 and 35 years old in good health. Some clones in this sample may be carry-over from other donors' samples.

J is TRBJ1-2 and V is TRBV29-1, with 9 bases lining up with TRBD1. V dropped 6 bases and J dropped 4; count of bases not matched to a gene: 9. The CDR3 covers 14 residues. Germline V gene lookup returns CDR1 SQVTM and CDR2 ANQGSEA. The CDR3 nucleotides read TGCAGCGTCCCTGAGGACAGGGGCTTCTATGGCTACACCTTC. It is translated as CSVPEDRGFYGYTF. Using reference TRBV29-1 and TRBJ1-2 for the parts outside the CDR3, the full variable domain is SAVISQKPSRDICQRGTSLTIQCQVDSQVTMMFWYRQQPGQSLTLIATANQGSEATYESGFVIDKFPISRPNLTFSTLTVSNMSPEDSSIYLCSVPEDRGFYGYTFGSGTRLTVV.

V is TRBV5-1 and J is TRBJ2-3; 8 bases line up with TRBD2. V shed 3 bases and J 2 bases; nucleotides not matched to a gene: 2. Germline CDR1 SGHRS, CDR2 YFSETQ. The CDR3 runs to 14 residues. The CDR3 spells CASSSAGVTDTQYF. CDR3 DNA sequence: TGCGCCAGCAGCTCAGCGGGAGTCACAGATACGCAGTATTTT.

The gene calls are TRBV11-3 and TRBJ2-3; 7 bases are a match to TRBD2. CDR1 is SGHNT, CDR2 YENEEA, per germline. The CDR3 contains 12 residues. After removal of 5 bases from V and 5 bases from J, the junction contained 1 base not matched to a gene. This CDR3 reads CASSIAGDTQYF. CDR3 nucleotide sequence: TGTGCCAGCAGCATAGCGGGAGATACGCAGTATTTT.

The chain links TRBV13 to TRBJ1-1, with D perhaps TRBD1 (6 bases). Germline V CDR1 and CDR2: PRHDT, FYEKMQ (reference sequence). The CDR3 sequence is 15 residues long. Trimming removed 0 bases at V and 5 bases at J, with 13 bases between. DNA for the CDR3: TGTGCCAGCAGCTTAGGTTTGAAGAGGGGGACTGAAGCTTTCTTT. It codes for CASSLGLKRGTEAFF. The full variable domain, in which reference TRBV13 and TRBJ1-1 provide the parts outside the CDR3, is AAGVIQSPRHLIKEKRETATLKCYPIPRHDTVYWYQQGPGQDPQFLISFYEKMQSDKGSIPDRFSAQQFSDYHSELNMSSLELGDSALYFCASSLGLKRGTEAFFGQGTRLTVV.